One sample yielded the 8 T cell receptor beta chains listed below, sequenced in a study of vaccination effects on CD4 cells after COVID-19. These receptors lack a known antigen. Under the ViraFEST assay, PBMC were stimulated with viral peptide pools so that antigen-specific CD4+ T cells expanded. Sequencing was performed afterwards. Following culture for around 10 days, CD4+ T cells were isolated. According to PCR results, the person was infected with SARS-CoV-2 between March and December 2020. Clones were sequenced by immunoSEQ multiplex PCR, and TCRdb holds only the in-frame ones, with some missing. In the table there are roughly 26,000 clones, approximately 80% of which are singletons. The input for sequencing was CD4+ T cells from PBMCs cultured with HCoV-NL63 spike peptides, taken before COVID-19 vaccination. The receptors shown here come from a human donor who had a prior SARS-CoV-2 infection.

This clone was counted a few times. The chain combines TRBV30 with TRBJ2-5; TRBD2 matches 7 bases. V shed 0 bases, J shed 5 bases, and the junction held 9 bases outside the gene matches. This CDR3 region has 15 residues. Germline V gene lookup returns CDR1 GTSNPN and CDR2 SVGIG (reference sequence). The chain's CDR3 is CAWSVHGGIRETQYF. The CDR3 nucleotides are TGTGCCTGGAGTGTACACGGGGGGATAAGGGAGACCCAGTACTTC.

This chain uses TRBV12-3 or TRBV12-4 with TRBJ2-3, with D perhaps TRBD2 (5 bases). Trimming removed 0 bases at V and 14 bases at J, with 9 bases between. The CDR3 is 11 residues long. DNA for the CDR3: TGTGCCAGCAGTTTAGCGGGAGTTCCGTATTTT. Amino acids: CASSLAGVPYF.

V and J are TRBV20-1 and TRBJ1-1, with D tentatively TRBD1 (6 bases). This CDR3 comprises 13 residues. In germline, CDR1 is DFQATT, CDR2 SNEGSKA (reference sequence). V lost 3 bases to trimming and J lost 8 bases, with 16 bases between them. DNA for the CDR3: TGCAGTGCTAGTGCGGGGGCGATATTGGAAGCTTTCTTT. Protein product: CSASAGAILEAFF.

This clone was detected only once. DNA for the CDR3: TGTGCCAGCAGCCCTGTTCTATCGGGTGATGAAGCTTTCTTT. Translated: CASSPVLSGDEAFF. The chain is built from TRBV5-4 and TRBJ1-1, with D unclear. V was shortened by 4 bases and J by 7 bases, with 17 bases between the two germline ends. CDR1 SGHNT and CDR2 YYREEE come from the germline V gene (reference sequence). The CDR3 consists of 14 residues.

The rearrangement joins TRBV18 to TRBJ2-5; D possibly matches TRBD1 or TRBD2 (5 bases each). Germline CDR1 is KGHSH and CDR2 is LQKENI. This CDR3 spans 15 amino acids. V was clipped by 3 bases and J by 1 base, with 12 bases between them. CDR3 amino acids: CASSPRTGPQETQYF. The CDR3 DNA reads as TGTGCCAGCTCACCTAGGACGGGGCCCCAAGAGACCCAGTACTTC.

This chain uses TRBV4-2 with TRBJ2-1; 8 positions match TRBD1. The trim removed 4 bases at V and 6 bases at J, leaving 2 bases unmatched. The CDR3 spans 13 residues. Germline-derived CDR1 and CDR2 are LGHNA and YNFKEQ. The CDR3 region has the DNA TGTGCCAGCAGCCGGGACAGGATCAATGAGCAGTTCTTC. As protein: CASSRDRINEQFF.

This sequence joins TRBV4-3 and TRBJ2-2; unclear D gene. This CDR3 region has 18 residues. The ends were cut back, 0 bases at V and 2 bases at J, with 16 bases in the middle. Germline CDR1 LGHNA, CDR2 YSLEER. CDR3 sequence (DNA): TGCGCCAGCAGCCAAGATCGGTACGGCCTAGATAACACCGGGGAGCTGTTTTTT. It codes for CASSQDRYGLDNTGELFF.

This chain connects TRBV9 to TRBJ1-4, with D unresolved. From germline, CDR1 is SGDLS and CDR2 YYNGEE. V lost 2 bases, J lost 6 bases, and 14 bases lay in between. The CDR3 consists of 15 residues. The CDR3 DNA reads as TGTGCCAGCAGCGTCTCCTTCGGAAGATATGAAAAACTGTTTTTT. Translating gives CASSVSFGRYEKLFF. Full variable domain (rest looked up from reference TRBV9 and TRBJ1-4): DSGVTQTPKHLITATGQRVTLRCSPRSGDLSVYWYQQSLDQGLQFLIQYYNGEERAKGNILERFSAQQFPDLHSELNLSSLELGDSALYFCASSVSFGRYEKLFFGSGTQLSVL.